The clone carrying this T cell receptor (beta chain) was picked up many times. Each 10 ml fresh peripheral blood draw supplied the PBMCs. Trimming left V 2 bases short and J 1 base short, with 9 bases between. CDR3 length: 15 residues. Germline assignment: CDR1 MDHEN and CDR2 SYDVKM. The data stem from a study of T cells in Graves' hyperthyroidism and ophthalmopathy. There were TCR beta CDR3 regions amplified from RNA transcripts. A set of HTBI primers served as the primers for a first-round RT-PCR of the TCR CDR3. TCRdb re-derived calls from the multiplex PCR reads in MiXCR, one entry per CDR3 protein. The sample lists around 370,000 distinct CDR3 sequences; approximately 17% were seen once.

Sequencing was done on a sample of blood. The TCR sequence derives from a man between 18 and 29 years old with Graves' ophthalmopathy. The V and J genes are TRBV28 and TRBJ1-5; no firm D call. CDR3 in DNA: TGTGCCAGCAGTTTAACGCAGGCCAGCAATCAGCCCCAGCATTTT. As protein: CASSLTQASNQPQHF.